One sample yielded the 14 T cell receptor beta chains listed below, sequenced in a study of T cell changes during pregnancy in multiple sclerosis. The assay was immunoSEQ multiplex PCR, and TCRdb's table has in-frame clones only and misses some. The data hold around 37,000 clones, with 70% to 90% observed a single time. The specimen was CD8+ T cells from peripheral blood mononuclear cells, collected in the third trimester of pregnancy. The source of these receptors is a female donor with multiple sclerosis, enrolled in a pregnancy study.

The V call is TRBV27, the J call TRBJ2-7, with a tentative D call TRBD1 (5 bases). Germline V CDR1 and CDR2: MNHEY, SMNVEV (reference sequence). The CDR3 totals 13 residues. Trimming removed 3 bases at V and 2 bases at J, with 8 bases between. The CDR3 spells CASSFRAAYEQYF. The DNA of the CDR3 is TGTGCCAGCAGTTTCAGGGCCGCCTACGAGCAGTACTTC.

V and J are TRBV5-6 and TRBJ1-1, with no clear D. Deletions cut 4 bases from V and 0 bases from J, with 16 bases between. Per germline, CDR1 SGHDT and CDR2 YYEEEE. The CDR3 sequence is 16 residues long. The CDR3 spells CASSSTELVMNTEAFF. The CDR3 nucleotides are TGTGCCAGCAGCAGCACGGAGTTGGTCATGAACACTGAAGCTTTCTTT.

The chain joins TRBV13 to TRBJ2-4; the D is unclear. The CDR3 consists of 13 residues. In germline, CDR1 is PRHDT, CDR2 FYEKMQ (reference sequence). The V end was cut by 5 bases, the J end by 0 bases, with 5 bases between. DNA of the CDR3: TGTGCCAGCAGCCCCGGAGCCAAAAACATTCAGTACTTC. Protein product: CASSPGAKNIQYF. The variable domain in full, completed from reference TRBV13 and TRBJ2-4, reads AAGVIQSPRHLIKEKRETATLKCYPIPRHDTVYWYQQGPGQDPQFLISFYEKMQSDKGSIPDRFSAQQFSDYHSELNMSSLELGDSALYFCASSPGAKNIQYFGAGTRLSVL.

The V and J genes are TRBV7-9 and TRBJ2-4; D call uncertain. Looked up from germline, CDR1 is SEHNR and CDR2 is FQNEAQ (reference sequence). V was cut by 7 bases and J by 1 base, with 17 bases left in between. This CDR3 has 16 residues. The CDR3 bases are TGTGCCAGCACCCCGGGTGGCAGTTGGGCCAAAAACATTCAGTACTTC. This gives the protein CASTPGGSWAKNIQYF.

The rearrangement links TRBV9 to TRBJ2-3, with TRBD1 as a possible D gene (5 bases). From germline, CDR1 is SGDLS and CDR2 YYNGEE. The CDR3 sequence is 15 residues long. Trimming took off 2 bases at V and 5 bases at J, with 15 bases between the two ends. The CDR3 DNA is TGTGCCAGCAGCGTGGTTGGGGCCCAACAAGATACGCAGTATTTT. Protein sequence: CASSVVGAQQDTQYF.

The chain uses TRBV5-1 and TRBJ2-7; D is perhaps TRBD1 (6 bases). Between the trimmed V and J ends, which lost 0 bases and 2 bases, there was a span of 9 bases. This CDR3 spans 14 amino acids. Germline V gene lookup returns CDR1 SGHRS and CDR2 YFSETQ. CDR3 DNA: TGCGCCAGCAGCTTGGCCCAGGGGACCTACGAGCAGTACTTC. This gives the protein CASSLAQGTYEQYF.

V usage is TRBV7-9 and J usage is TRBJ2-2, with a tentative D call TRBD1 (5 bases). CDR3 length equals 14 residues. Germline lookup yields CDR1 SEHNR and CDR2 FQNEAQ (reference sequence). V gave up 1 base and J gave up 5 bases, with 8 bases separating them. CDR3 sequence: CASSLGQITGELFF. CDR3 in DNA: TGTGCCAGCAGCTTAGGACAGATAACCGGGGAGCTGTTTTTT.

The chain joins TRBV21-1 to TRBJ2-2; the tabulated D call, TRBD2, remains unverified against the DNA. TRBV21-1 is an annotated pseudogene. The CDR3 has 15 residues. CDR3 in DNA: TGTGCCAGCAGCAAGAGGCAGTTGAACACCGGGGAGCTGTTTTTT. This codes for CASSKRQLNTGELFF.

This clone was found a few times. The chain couples TRBV9 to TRBJ1-2; D is unclear. Germline CDR1 is SGDLS and CDR2 is YYNGEE. The CDR3 covers 15 residues. V shed 0 bases and J shed 4 bases, with 13 bases lying between them. CDR3 sequence: CASSVAYELFYGYTF. The CDR3 nucleotides read TGTGCCAGCAGCGTAGCTTACGAACTCTTCTATGGCTACACCTTC.

The genes are TRBV28 and TRBJ2-5, with D unresolved. The CDR3 sequence is 13 residues long. V was trimmed by 3 bases and J by 5 bases, leaving 10 bases between them. Germline V lookup: CDR1 MDHEN, CDR2 SYDVKM. CDR3: CASSFPEPETQYF. The DNA for the CDR3 is TGTGCCAGCAGTTTCCCCGAGCCGGAGACCCAGTACTTC.

Here the CDR3 DNA reads TGTGCCTGGAGTGTAGGGGCTGGGGCCAACGTCCTGACTTTC. Amino acid sequence: CAWSVGAGANVLTF. The chain employs TRBV30 and TRBJ2-6; a possible D gene is TRBD1 (5 bases). The germline V and J ends were trimmed by 0 bases and 2 bases, with 5 bases remaining between them. The CDR3 has 14 amino acids. Germline values: CDR1 GTSNPN, CDR2 SVGIG (reference sequence).

The chain employs TRBV2 and TRBJ2-4, with D hard to call. The CDR3 has 15 amino acids. V dropped 2 bases and J dropped 3 bases, with 11 bases sitting between them. Germline V lookup: CDR1 SNHLY, CDR2 FYNNEI. The CDR3 sequence is CASSEPRANKNIQYF. The CDR3, as DNA: TGTGCCAGCAGTGAACCGAGAGCGAACAAAAACATTCAGTACTTC.

This rearrangement joins TRBV2 to TRBJ2-7, with 10 bases that match TRBD2. The germline V gene has CDR1 SNHLY and CDR2 FYNNEI. Trimming at V came to 3 bases and at J to 3 bases, leaving 8 bases not matched to a gene. The CDR3 is 16 amino acids. CDR3 loop: CASSDALAGDDYEQYF. In DNA, the CDR3 is TGTGCCAGCAGTGATGCCCTAGCGGGGGATGACTACGAGCAGTACTTC. Based on the CDR3 plus reference TRBV2 and TRBJ2-7, the full variable domain is EPEVTQTPSHQVTQMGQEVILRCVPISNHLYFYWYRQILGQKVEFLVSFYNNEISEKSEIFDDQFSVERPDGSNFTLKIRSTKLEDSAMYFCASSDALAGDDYEQYFGPGTRLTVT.

The chain employs TRBV7-9 and TRBJ1-6, with 8 bases that match TRBD1. Germline V lookup: CDR1 SEHNR, CDR2 FQNEAQ (reference sequence). The V gene end was trimmed by 2 bases and the J gene end by 1 base; junction bases not matched to a gene: 7. The CDR3 is made up of 18 amino acids. CDR3 coding DNA: TGTGCCAGCAGCTTAAGGACAGGGCTTGGGTCCTATAATTCACCCCTCCACTTT. It is translated as CASSLRTGLGSYNSPLHF.